Shown below are 17 T cell receptor beta chains from a single sample sequenced in a study of cytotoxic CD8 clonotypes in ibrutinib-treated CLL. TCRdb's copy holds only in-frame clones and misses some; the assay was immunoSEQ multiplex PCR. The data contain around 160,000 clones, about 80% of them singletons. The sequencing here drew on PBMCs, taken after 12 months of ibrutinib treatment. The receptors shown here come from a human donor with chronic lymphocytic leukemia.

This chain uses TRBV18 with TRBJ1-1; D ambiguous. Trimming left V 2 bases short and J 1 base short, with 17 bases between. The CDR3 consists of 17 residues. Per the germline V gene, CDR1 is KGHSH and CDR2 is LQKENI. CDR3 bases: TGTGCCAGCTCACCAGTGGGCTCCCCGGGGTCGAACACTGAAGCTTTCTTT. This gives the protein CASSPVGSPGSNTEAFF.

The gene calls are TRBV7-9 and TRBJ2-1; D may be TRBD1 (5 bases). The V gene lost 4 bases and the J gene lost 3 bases, with 13 bases spanning the gap. CDR3 size: 15 residues. Germline V gene lookup returns CDR1 SEHNR and CDR2 FQNEAQ (reference sequence). The CDR3 DNA follows: TGTGCCAGCAGCTACGACAGTCCCCTCTACAATGAGCAGTTCTTC. Protein: CASSYDSPLYNEQFF.

The rearrangement uses TRBV25-1 and TRBJ1-4; 7 nucleotides line up with TRBD1. This CDR3 has 15 residues. Germline V gives CDR1 MGHDK, CDR2 SYGVNS. V lost 2 bases to trimming and J lost 7 bases; unmatched junction nucleotides: 7. The CDR3 loop reads CASSEPYGTAEKLFF. CDR3 sequence (DNA): TGTGCCAGCAGTGAACCCTACGGGACAGCTGAAAAACTGTTTTTT.

The chain combines TRBV29-1 with TRBJ2-7; 8 bases agree with TRBD2. V shed 2 bases and J 1 base; nucleotides not matched to a gene: 4. This CDR3 is built from 14 residues. The germline V gene has CDR1 SQVTM and CDR2 ANQGSEA. DNA of the CDR3: TGCAGCGTTGAAAGGAGCGGGAGTTCCTACGAGCAGTACTTC. Translating gives CSVERSGSSYEQYF.

CDR3 bases: TGTGCCAGGGGGGAATGGGATGATGGCTACACCTTC. Encoded protein: CARGEWDDGYTF. The chain couples TRBV7-9 to TRBJ1-2; weak D call: TRBD1 (5 bases). This CDR3 spans 12 amino acids. The germline V and J ends were trimmed by 9 bases and 6 bases, with 14 bases remaining between them. The germline gives CDR1 SEHNR, CDR2 FQNEAQ (reference sequence).

This clone was recorded only once. The chain combines TRBV7-2 with TRBJ1-2; TRBD1 matches 9 bases. Trimming removed 3 bases from V and 4 bases from J; junction bases left unmatched: 6. CDR3 length: 15 amino acids. Germline V gene sequence: CDR1 SGHTA, CDR2 FQGNSA. CDR3 DNA: TGTGCCAGCAGCTTCGAGGGACAGGGCGGCTATGGCTACACCTTC. Its protein is CASSFEGQGGYGYTF.

This clone was seen more than once but under ten times. The V gene is TRBV6-4, the J gene TRBJ1-2; D is uncertain. Germline V gives CDR1 MRHNA, CDR2 SNTAGT. This CDR3 region has 12 residues. Trimming left V 0 bases short and J 8 bases short, with 7 bases between. CDR3 sequence: CASSDSLAGYTF. The CDR3 region has the DNA TGTGCCAGCAGTGACTCCCTAGCCGGCTACACCTTC.

The chain uses TRBV25-1 and TRBJ1-2, with D unclear. This CDR3 is 14 amino acids long. Germline values: CDR1 MGHDK, CDR2 SYGVNS. Trimming removed 4 bases from V and 2 bases from J, with 11 bases in between. The CDR3 is CASSGPSKNYGYTF. DNA of the CDR3: TGTGCCAGCAGTGGGCCCTCTAAAAACTATGGCTACACCTTC.

The V gene is TRBV14, the J gene TRBJ1-1; D is uncertain. The germline CDR1 and CDR2 sequences are SGHDN and FVKESK. The CDR3 has 12 residues. The V gene lost 1 base and the J gene lost 6 bases, with 6 bases spanning the gap. CDR3 nucleotide sequence: TGTGCCAGCAGCCAAGTGTTAGCTGAAGCTTTCTTT. It translates to CASSQVLAEAFF.

The genes are TRBV10-3 and TRBJ1-2; D is possibly TRBD1 (5 bases). The CDR3 covers 14 residues. Trimming stripped 0 bases from V and 8 bases from J, with 13 bases between. Germline V gene sequence: CDR1 ENHRY, CDR2 SYGVKD. The CDR3 protein is CAISESTGLGGYTF. The CDR3, as DNA: TGTGCCATCAGTGAGTCCACAGGCCTCGGGGGCTACACCTTC.

The V and J genes are TRBV28 and TRBJ1-1; D might be TRBD1 (5 bases). The CDR3 runs 13 residues. CDR1 MDHEN and CDR2 SYDVKM come from the germline V gene. Trimming removed 6 bases at V and 7 bases at J, with 15 bases between. CDR3 sequence (DNA): TGTGCCAGCAGCTCCCCCGGAAGGGGTGAAGCTTTCTTT. Its protein is CASSSPGRGEAFF.

The gene calls are TRBV29-1 and TRBJ2-1; TRBD2 agrees at 7 bases. CDR3 length: 15 amino acids. V lost 6 bases to trimming and J lost 3 bases; unmatched junction nucleotides: 11. The V gene's germline CDR1 is SQVTM and CDR2 ANQGSEA. CDR3 DNA sequence: TGCAGCGTAGGTCTAGCGGACTTTATCTACAATGAGCAGTTCTTC. It specifies CSVGLADFIYNEQFF.

The chain joins TRBV10-3 to TRBJ2-5; a possible D gene is TRBD1 (5 bases). The germline V and J ends were trimmed by 3 bases and 1 base, with 6 bases remaining between them. CDR1 is ENHRY and CDR2 is SYGVKD in the germline V gene. The CDR3 runs 13 residues. The CDR3 bases are TGTGCCATCAGTGATACAGGCCAAGAGACCCAGTACTTC. Its translation is CAISDTGQETQYF.

This chain connects TRBV7-2 to TRBJ2-5; 9 positions agree with TRBD1. This CDR3 has 14 residues. V shed 5 bases and J 5 bases; nucleotides not matched to a gene: 6. Germline CDR1 and CDR2: SGHTA and FQGNSA. In DNA form, the CDR3 reads TGTGCCAGCAGCCCGGGGGACAGGGCGGAGACCCAGTACTTC. This translates into CASSPGDRAETQYF.

This rearrangement joins TRBV7-8 to TRBJ2-1; 8 nucleotides match TRBD2. The CDR3 has 15 amino acids. J lost 4 bases, V lost 5 bases, and 7 bases had no gene match. Germline V lookup: CDR1 SGHVS, CDR2 FQNEAQ. The CDR3 region is CASSGTSGSYNEQFF. The CDR3 coding sequence is TGTGCCAGCAGCGGCACTAGCGGTTCATACAATGAGCAGTTCTTC.

This clone showed up just a few times. The chain recombines TRBV2 with TRBJ2-2; D may be TRBD2 (6 bases). The V end lost 6 bases, the J end lost 6 bases, and 11 bases lay between the germline ends. CDR3 length: 13 residues. From germline, CDR1 is SNHLY and CDR2 FYNNEI. The CDR3 DNA reads TGTGCCAGCAGCGGGGACTGGGCCGGGGAGCTGTTTTTT. Amino acids: CASSGDWAGELFF.

This clone was observed a handful of times. J is TRBJ1-2 and V is TRBV21-1; the table assigns TRBD1, which was not confirmed against the DNA. TRBV21-1 is an annotated pseudogene. This CDR3 comprises 14 residues. This chain's CDR3 is CASSKGDRYDGYTF. The CDR3 DNA follows: TGTGCCAGCAGCAAAGGGGACAGGTACGATGGCTACACCTTC.